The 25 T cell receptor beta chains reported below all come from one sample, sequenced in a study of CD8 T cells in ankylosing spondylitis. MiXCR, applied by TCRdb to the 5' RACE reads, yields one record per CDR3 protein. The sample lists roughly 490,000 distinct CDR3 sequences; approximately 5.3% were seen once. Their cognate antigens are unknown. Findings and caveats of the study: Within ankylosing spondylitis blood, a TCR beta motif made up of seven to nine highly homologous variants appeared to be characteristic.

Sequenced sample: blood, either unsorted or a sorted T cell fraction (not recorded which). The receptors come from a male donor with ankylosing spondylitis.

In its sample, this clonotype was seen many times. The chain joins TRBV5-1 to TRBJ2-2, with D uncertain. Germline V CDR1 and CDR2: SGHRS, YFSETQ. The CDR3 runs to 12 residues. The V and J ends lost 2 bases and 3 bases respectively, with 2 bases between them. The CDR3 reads CASSFHTGELFF. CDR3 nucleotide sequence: TGCGCCAGCAGCTTTCACACCGGGGAGCTGTTTTTT.

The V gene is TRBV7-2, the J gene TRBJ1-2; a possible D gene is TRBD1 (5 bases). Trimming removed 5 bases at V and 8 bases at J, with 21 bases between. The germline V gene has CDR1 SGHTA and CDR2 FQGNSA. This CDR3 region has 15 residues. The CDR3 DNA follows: TGTGCCAGCAGCGCCCTGCCGGAGGGGCTCTTAGGCTACACCTTC. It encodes CASSALPEGLLGYTF.

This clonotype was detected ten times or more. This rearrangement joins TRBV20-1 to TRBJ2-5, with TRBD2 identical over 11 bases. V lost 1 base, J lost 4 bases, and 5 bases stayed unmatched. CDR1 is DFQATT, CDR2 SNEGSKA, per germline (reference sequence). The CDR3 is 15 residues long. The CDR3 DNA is TGCAGTGCTAGAGCCGGGACTAGCGGTCGAGAGACCCAGTACTTC. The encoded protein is CSARAGTSGRETQYF.

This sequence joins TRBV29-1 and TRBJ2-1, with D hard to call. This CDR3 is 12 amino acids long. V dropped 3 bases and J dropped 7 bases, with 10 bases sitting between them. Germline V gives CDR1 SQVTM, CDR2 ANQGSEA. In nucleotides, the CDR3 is TGCAGCGTTGATTGGATGACAAATGAGCAGTTCTTC. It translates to CSVDWMTNEQFF.

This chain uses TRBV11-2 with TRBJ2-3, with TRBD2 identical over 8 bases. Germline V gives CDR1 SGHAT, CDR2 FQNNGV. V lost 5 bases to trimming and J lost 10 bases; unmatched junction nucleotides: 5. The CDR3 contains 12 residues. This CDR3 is CASSVGLAPQYF. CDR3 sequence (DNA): TGTGCCAGCAGCGTAGGACTAGCCCCGCAGTATTTT. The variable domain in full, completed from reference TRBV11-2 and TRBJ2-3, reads EAGVAQSPRYKIIEKRQSVAFWCNPISGHATLYWYQQILGQGPKLLIQFQNNGVVDDSQLPKDRFSAERLKGVDSTLKIQPAKLEDSAVYLCASSVGLAPQYFGPGTRLTVL.

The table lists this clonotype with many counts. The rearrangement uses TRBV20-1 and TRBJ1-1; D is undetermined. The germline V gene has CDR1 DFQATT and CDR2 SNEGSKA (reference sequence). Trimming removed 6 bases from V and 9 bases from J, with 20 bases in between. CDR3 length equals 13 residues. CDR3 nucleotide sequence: TGCAGTGCCACTAGAGGTCTTCAGGCTCAAGCTTTCTTT. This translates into CSATRGLQAQAFF.

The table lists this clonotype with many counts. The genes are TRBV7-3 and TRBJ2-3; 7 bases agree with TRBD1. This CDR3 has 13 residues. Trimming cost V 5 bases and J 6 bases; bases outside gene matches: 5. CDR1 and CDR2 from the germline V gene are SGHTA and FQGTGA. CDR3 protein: CASSGQDSDTQYF. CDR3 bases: TGTGCCAGCAGCGGACAGGATAGTGATACGCAGTATTTT. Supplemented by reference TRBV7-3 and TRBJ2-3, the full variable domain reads GAGVSQTPSNKVTEKGKYVELRCDPISGHTALYWYRQSLGQGPEFLIYFQGTGAADDSGLPNDRFFAVRPEGSVSTLKIQRTERGDSAVYLCASSGQDSDTQYFGPGTRLTVL.

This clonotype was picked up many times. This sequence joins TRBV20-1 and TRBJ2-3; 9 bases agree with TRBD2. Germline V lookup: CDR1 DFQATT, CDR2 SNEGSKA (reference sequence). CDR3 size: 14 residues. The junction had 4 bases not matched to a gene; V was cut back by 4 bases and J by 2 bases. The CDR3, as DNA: TGCAGTGCTAATCTAGCGGGGAACACAGATACGCAGTATTTT. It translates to CSANLAGNTDTQYF.

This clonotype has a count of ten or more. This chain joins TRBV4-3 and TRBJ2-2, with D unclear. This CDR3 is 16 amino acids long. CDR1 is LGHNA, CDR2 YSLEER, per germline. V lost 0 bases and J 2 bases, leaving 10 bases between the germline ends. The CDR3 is CASSQDTRSNTGELFF. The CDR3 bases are TGCGCCAGCAGCCAAGATACCAGGAGCAACACCGGGGAGCTGTTTTTT.

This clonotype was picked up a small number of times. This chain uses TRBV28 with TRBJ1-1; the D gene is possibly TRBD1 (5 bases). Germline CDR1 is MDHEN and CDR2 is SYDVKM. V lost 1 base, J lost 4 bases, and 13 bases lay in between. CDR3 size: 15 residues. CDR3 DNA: TGTGCCAGCAGTTTATCCTGGAATGGGGGCACTGAAGCTTTCTTT. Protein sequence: CASSLSWNGGTEAFF.

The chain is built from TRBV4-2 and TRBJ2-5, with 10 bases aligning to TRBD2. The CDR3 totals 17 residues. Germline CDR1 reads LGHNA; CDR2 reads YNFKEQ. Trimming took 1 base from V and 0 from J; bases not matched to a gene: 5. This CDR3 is CASSQVAGGMYQETQYF. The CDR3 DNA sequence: TGTGCCAGCAGCCAAGTAGCGGGGGGTATGTACCAAGAGACCCAGTACTTC.

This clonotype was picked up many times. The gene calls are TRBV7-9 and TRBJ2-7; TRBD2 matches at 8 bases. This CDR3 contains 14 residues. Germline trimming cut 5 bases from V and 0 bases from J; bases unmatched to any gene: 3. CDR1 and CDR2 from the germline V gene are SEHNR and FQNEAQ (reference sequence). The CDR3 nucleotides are TGTGCCAGCAGCCGTAGCGGGAACTCCTACGAGCAGTACTTC. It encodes CASSRSGNSYEQYF.

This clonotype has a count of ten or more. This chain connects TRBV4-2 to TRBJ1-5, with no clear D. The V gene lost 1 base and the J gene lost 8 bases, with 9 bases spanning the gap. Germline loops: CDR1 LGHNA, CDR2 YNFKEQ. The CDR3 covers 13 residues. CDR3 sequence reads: CASSQGVREPQHF. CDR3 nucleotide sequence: TGTGCCAGCAGCCAAGGTGTCCGAGAGCCCCAGCATTTT.

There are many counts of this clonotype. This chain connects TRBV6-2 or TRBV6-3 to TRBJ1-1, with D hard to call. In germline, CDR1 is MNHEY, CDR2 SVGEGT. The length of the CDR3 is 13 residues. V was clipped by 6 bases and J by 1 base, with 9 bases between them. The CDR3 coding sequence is TGTGCCAGCAGATCAACGGGGAACACTGAAGCTTTCTTT. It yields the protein CASRSTGNTEAFF.

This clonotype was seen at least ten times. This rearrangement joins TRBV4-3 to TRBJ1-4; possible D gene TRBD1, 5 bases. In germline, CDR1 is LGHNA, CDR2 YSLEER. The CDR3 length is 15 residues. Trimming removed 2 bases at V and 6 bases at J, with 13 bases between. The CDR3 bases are TGCGCCAGCAGCCAAATCCAGGGTTTAGATGAAAAACTGTTTTTT. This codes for CASSQIQGLDEKLFF.

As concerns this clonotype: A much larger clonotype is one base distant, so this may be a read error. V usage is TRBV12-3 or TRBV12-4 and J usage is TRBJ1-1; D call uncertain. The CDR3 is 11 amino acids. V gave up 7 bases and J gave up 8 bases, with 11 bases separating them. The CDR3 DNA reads TGTGCCAGCACTTTTATACAGGAAGCTTTCTTT. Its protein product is CASTFIQEAFF.

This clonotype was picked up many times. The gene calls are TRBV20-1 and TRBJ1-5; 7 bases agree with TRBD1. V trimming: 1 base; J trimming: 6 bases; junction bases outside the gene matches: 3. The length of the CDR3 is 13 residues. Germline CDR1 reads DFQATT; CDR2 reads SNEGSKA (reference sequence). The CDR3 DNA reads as TGCAGTGCTAGAGTCAGGGGGGGTCAGCCCCAGCATTTT. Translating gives CSARVRGGQPQHF.

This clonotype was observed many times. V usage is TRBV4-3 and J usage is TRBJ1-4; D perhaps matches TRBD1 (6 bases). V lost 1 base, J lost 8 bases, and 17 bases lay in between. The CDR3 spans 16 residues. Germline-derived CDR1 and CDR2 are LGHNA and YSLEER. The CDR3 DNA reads TGCGCCAGCAGCCAAGGGTTCAGCAGGGGTTTCGAAAAACTGTTTTTT. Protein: CASSQGFSRGFEKLFF.

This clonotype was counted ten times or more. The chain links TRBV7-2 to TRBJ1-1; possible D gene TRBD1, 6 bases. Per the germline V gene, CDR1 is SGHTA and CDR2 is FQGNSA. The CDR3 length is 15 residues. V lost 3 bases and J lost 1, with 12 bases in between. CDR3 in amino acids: CASSFLPGQNTEAFF. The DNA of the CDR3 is TGTGCCAGCAGCTTCCTCCCGGGACAGAACACTGAAGCTTTCTTT.

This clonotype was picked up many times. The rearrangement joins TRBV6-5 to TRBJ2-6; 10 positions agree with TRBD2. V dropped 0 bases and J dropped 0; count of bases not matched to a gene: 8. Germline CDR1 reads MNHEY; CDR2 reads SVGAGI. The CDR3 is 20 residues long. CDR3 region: CASSYSYSAGGRSGANVLTF. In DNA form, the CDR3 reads TGTGCCAGCAGTTACTCGTATTCAGCGGGGGGGCGCTCTGGGGCCAACGTCCTGACTTTC.

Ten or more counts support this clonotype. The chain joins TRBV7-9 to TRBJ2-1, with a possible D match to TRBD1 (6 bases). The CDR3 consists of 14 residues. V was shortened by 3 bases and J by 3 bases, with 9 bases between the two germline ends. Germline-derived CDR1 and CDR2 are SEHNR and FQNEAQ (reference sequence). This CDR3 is CASSFGQLYNEQFF. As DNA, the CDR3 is TGTGCCAGCAGCTTCGGACAGCTCTACAATGAGCAGTTCTTC. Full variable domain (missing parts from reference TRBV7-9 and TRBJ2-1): DTGVSQNPRHKITKRGQNVTFRCDPISEHNRLYWYRQTLGQGPEFLTYFQNEAQLEKSRLLSDRFSAERPKGSFSTLEIQRTEQGDSAMYLCASSFGQLYNEQFFGPGTRLTVL.

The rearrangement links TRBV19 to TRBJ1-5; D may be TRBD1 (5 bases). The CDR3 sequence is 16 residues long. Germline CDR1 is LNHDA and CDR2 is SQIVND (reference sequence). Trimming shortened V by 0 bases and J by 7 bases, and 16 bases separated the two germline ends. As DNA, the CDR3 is TGTGCCAGTAGTATAGACCAACTTCAGGGTTGGCAGCCCCAGCATTTT. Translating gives CASSIDQLQGWQPQHF.

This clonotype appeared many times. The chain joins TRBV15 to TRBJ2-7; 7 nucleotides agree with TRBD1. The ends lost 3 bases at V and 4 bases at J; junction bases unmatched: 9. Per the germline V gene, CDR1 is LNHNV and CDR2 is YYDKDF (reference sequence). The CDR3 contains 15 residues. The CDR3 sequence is CATSRMTGTRYEQYF. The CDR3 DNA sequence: TGTGCCACCAGCAGGATGACAGGGACCAGATACGAGCAGTACTTC.

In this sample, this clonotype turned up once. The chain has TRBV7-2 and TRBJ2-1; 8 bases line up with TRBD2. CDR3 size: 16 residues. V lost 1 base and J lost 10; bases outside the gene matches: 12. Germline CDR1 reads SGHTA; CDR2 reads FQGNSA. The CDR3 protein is CASSLGASLTSGEQFF. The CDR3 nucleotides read TGTGCCAGCAGCTTAGGGGCTTCCTTAACTAGCGGAGAGCAGTTCTTC.

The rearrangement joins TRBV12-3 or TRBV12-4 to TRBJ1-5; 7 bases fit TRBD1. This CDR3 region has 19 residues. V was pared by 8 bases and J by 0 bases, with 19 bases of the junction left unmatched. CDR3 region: CASCENRDRVLLSNQPQHF. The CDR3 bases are TGTGCCAGCTGTGAGAATCGTGACAGGGTCCTACTTAGCAATCAGCCCCAGCATTTT.